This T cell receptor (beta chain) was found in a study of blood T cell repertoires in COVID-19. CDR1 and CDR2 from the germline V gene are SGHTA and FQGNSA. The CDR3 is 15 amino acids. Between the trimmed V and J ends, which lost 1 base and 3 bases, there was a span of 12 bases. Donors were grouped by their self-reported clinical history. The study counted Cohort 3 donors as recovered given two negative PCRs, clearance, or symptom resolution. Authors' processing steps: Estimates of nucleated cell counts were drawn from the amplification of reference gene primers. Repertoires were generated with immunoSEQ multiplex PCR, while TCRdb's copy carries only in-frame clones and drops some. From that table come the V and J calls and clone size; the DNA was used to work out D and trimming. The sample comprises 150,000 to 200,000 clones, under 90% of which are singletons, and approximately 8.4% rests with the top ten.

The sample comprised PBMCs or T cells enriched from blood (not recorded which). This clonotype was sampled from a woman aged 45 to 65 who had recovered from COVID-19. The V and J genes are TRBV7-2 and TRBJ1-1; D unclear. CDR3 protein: CASSLERARHTEAFF. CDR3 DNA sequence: TGTGCCAGCAGCTTAGAGAGGGCTCGACACACTGAAGCTTTCTTT.